This TCR beta chain was documented in a study of blood T cell repertoires in COVID-19. Turning to the study itself: Both acute and convalescent COVID-19 samples were obtained from the United States, Italy and Spain. From T cells, B-cell-depleted T cells, or PBMCs came the material, which was cDNA or gDNA.

Only in-frame clones appear in the TCRdb table, and some are missing; sequencing was by immunoSEQ multiplex PCR. Counted here are 250,000 to 300,000 clones, about 85% occurring once; the ten biggest clones make up more than 6.5%. The source of this sequence is a woman between 50 and 59 years old who had been exposed to COVID-19. Sequencing was performed on PBMCs or T cells enriched from blood (not recorded which).

This CDR3 reads CASRTGENSPLHF. The CDR3 region has the DNA TGTGCCAGTAGGACGGGAGAGAATTCACCCCTCCACTTT. This chain uses TRBV12-3 or TRBV12-4 with TRBJ1-6, with D hard to call. The CDR3 has 13 amino acids. Trimming removed 9 bases at V and 7 bases at J, with 13 bases between.